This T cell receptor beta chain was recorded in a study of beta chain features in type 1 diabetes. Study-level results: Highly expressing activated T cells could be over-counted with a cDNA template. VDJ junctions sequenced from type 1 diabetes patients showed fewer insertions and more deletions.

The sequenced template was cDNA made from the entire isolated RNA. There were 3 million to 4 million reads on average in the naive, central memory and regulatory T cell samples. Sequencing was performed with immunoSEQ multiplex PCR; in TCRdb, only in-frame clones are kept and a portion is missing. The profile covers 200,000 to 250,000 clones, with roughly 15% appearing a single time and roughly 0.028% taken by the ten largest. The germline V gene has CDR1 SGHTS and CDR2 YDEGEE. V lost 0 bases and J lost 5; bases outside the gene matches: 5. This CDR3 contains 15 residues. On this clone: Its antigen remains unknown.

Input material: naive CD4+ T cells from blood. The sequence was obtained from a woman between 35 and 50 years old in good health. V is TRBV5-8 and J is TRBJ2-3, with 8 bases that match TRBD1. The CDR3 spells CASSLGGTGRDTQYF. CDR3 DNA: TGTGCCAGCAGCTTGGGTGGGACAGGTCGAGATACGCAGTATTTT.